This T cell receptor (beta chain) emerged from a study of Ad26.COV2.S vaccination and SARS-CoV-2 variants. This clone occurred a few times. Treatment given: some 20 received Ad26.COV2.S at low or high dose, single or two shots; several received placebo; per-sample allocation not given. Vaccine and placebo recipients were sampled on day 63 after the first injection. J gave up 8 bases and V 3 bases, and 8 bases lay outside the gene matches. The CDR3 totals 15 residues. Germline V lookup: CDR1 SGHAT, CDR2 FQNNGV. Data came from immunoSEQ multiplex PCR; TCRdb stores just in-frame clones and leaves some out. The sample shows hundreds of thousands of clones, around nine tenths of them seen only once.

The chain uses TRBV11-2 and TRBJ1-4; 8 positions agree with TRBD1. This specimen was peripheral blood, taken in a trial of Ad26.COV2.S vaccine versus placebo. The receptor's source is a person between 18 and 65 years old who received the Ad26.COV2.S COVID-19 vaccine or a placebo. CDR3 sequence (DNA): TGTGCCAGCAGCTTCGGGACAGGAGTTAAGGAAAAACTGTTTTTT. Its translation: CASSFGTGVKEKLFF.